These 23 T cell receptor beta chains share one sample of origin, sequenced in a study of identical twins. TCRdb re-called the 5' RACE reads with MiXCR, one entry per CDR3 protein. This sample has 600,000 to 700,000 distinct CDR3 sequences, with less than 25% found just once. These sequences were also reported in another study, on T cells expressing NK-cell markers.

The sequenced material came from PBMCs. These receptor sequences come from a woman aged 18-29 years in good health.

This clonotype was counted a few times. The V call is TRBV11-2, the J call TRBJ2-5; 8 nucleotides line up with TRBD2. V lost 5 bases and J lost 2; bases outside the gene matches: 10. The V gene's germline CDR1 is SGHAT and CDR2 FQNNGV. CDR3 length: 16 residues. CDR3 in DNA: TGTGCCAGCAGCGATCCGGGACTAGTGATTCAAGAGACCCAGTACTTC. Residues: CASSDPGLVIQETQYF.

V and J are TRBV7-9 and TRBJ2-6; 13 nucleotides line up with TRBD2. Germline CDR1 SEHNR, CDR2 FQNEAQ (reference sequence). The CDR3 sequence is 17 residues long. The junction had 4 bases not matched to a gene; V was cut back by 5 bases and J by 3 bases. The CDR3 spells CASSGLAGVFGANVLTF. The CDR3 bases are TGTGCCAGCAGCGGACTAGCGGGGGTGTTTGGGGCCAACGTCCTGACTTTC.

This clonotype occurred a few times. This chain links TRBV20-1 with TRBJ2-3; D is possibly TRBD2 (5 bases). The CDR3 is 13 amino acids. Deletions cut 4 bases from V and 3 bases from J, with 11 bases between. Germline-derived CDR1 and CDR2 are DFQATT and SNEGSKA (reference sequence). The CDR3 DNA reads TGCAGTGCTAATCGAAGAGGGACAGATACGCAGTATTTT. Residues: CSANRRGTDTQYF.

This chain connects TRBV20-1 to TRBJ2-5; no reliable D call. This CDR3 contains 15 residues. V lost 5 bases and J 6 bases, leaving 22 bases between the germline ends. Germline lookup yields CDR1 DFQATT and CDR2 SNEGSKA (reference sequence). CDR3 bases: TGCAGTGCTTTTTCACAAGGGCCCTTAGGGAAGACCCAGTACTTC. Amino acid sequence: CSAFSQGPLGKTQYF.

This clonotype was counted only a few times. CDR3 nucleotides: TGTGCCAGCAGTTTACAGGGGGCCGCTGAAGCTTTCTTT. Translated, it gives CASSLQGAAEAFF. The genes are TRBV6-5 and TRBJ1-1; 9 bases map to TRBD1. V shed 4 bases, J shed 6 bases, and the junction held 3 bases outside the gene matches. Germline loops: CDR1 MNHEY, CDR2 SVGAGI. The CDR3 contains 13 residues.

V and J are TRBV5-1 and TRBJ2-1; D is unresolved. Trimming pared 0 bases from V and 8 bases from J, leaving 12 bases between. The CDR3 has 14 amino acids. Germline V lookup: CDR1 SGHRS, CDR2 YFSETQ. CDR3 sequence reads: CASSLAGRPHEQFF. For the CDR3, the DNA is TGCGCCAGCAGCTTGGCTGGCCGCCCCCATGAGCAGTTCTTC.

This clonotype has more than one count but fewer than ten. The chain couples TRBV20-1 to TRBJ2-5; possibly TRBD1 for D (5 bases). CDR3 length: 14 amino acids. V was trimmed by 0 bases and J by 3 bases, leaving 11 bases between them. Germline-derived CDR1 and CDR2 are DFQATT and SNEGSKA (reference sequence). The CDR3 loop reads CSARDRRGKETQYF. CDR3 sequence (DNA): TGCAGTGCTAGAGACCGTAGGGGTAAAGAGACCCAGTACTTC.

DNA for the CDR3: TGCAGTGCTAGCGACAGGACAGAGACCCAGTACTTC. Translated, it gives CSASDRTETQYF. This chain links TRBV20-1 with TRBJ2-5; D may be TRBD1 (6 bases). The CDR3 runs to 12 residues. V lost 3 bases and J 4 bases, leaving 9 bases between the germline ends. Germline loops: CDR1 DFQATT, CDR2 SNEGSKA (reference sequence).

This clonotype was seen more than once but under ten times. This chain uses TRBV20-1 with TRBJ2-5, with 11 bases matching TRBD2. The CDR3 is 15 residues long. CDR1 is DFQATT and CDR2 is SNEGSKA in the germline V gene (reference sequence). The junction had 6 bases not matched to a gene; V was cut back by 1 base and J by 5 bases. The CDR3 sequence: CSARGHSGRAETQYF. The CDR3, as DNA: TGCAGTGCTAGAGGGCATAGCGGGAGGGCGGAGACCCAGTACTTC.

Only a few counts were recorded for this clonotype. V usage is TRBV12-3 or TRBV12-4 and J usage is TRBJ1-2; the D is unclear. The V end was cut by 5 bases, the J end by 4 bases, with 11 bases between. CDR3 size: 13 residues. The CDR3: CASSGGLLYGYTF. The CDR3 nucleotides read TGTGCCAGCAGTGGAGGACTGCTCTATGGCTACACCTTC.

This clonotype was seen a handful of times. This sequence joins TRBV18 and TRBJ1-1; tentatively, D is TRBD1 (6 bases). The CDR3 length is 15 residues. Germline V gene sequence: CDR1 KGHSH, CDR2 LQKENI. V was trimmed by 3 bases and J by 5 bases, leaving 16 bases between them. Here the CDR3 reads CASSPPGGEETEAFF. CDR3 in DNA: TGTGCCAGCTCACCCCCCGGGGGCGAAGAGACTGAAGCTTTCTTT.

This clonotype was detected a few times. The chain couples TRBV20-1 to TRBJ2-3; D is perhaps TRBD2 (6 bases). V was clipped by 2 bases and J by 4 bases, with 13 bases between them. The CDR3 runs to 14 residues. Germline-derived CDR1 and CDR2 are DFQATT and SNEGSKA (reference sequence). The CDR3, as DNA: TGCAGTGCTAGACGCCCGACTAGTGCAGATACGCAGTATTTT. Its translation is CSARRPTSADTQYF.

This clonotype has just a few counts. The chain combines TRBV5-1 with TRBJ2-1, with TRBD2 matching 7 bases. Germline trimming cut 2 bases from V and 4 bases from J; bases unmatched to any gene: 3. There are 14 residues in the CDR3. The germline V gene has CDR1 SGHRS and CDR2 YFSETQ. DNA of the CDR3: TGCGCCAGCAGCTTACAGCGGGGTTACAATGAGCAGTTCTTC. Translation: CASSLQRGYNEQFF.

This sequence joins TRBV5-1 and TRBJ2-7, with 7 bases identical to TRBD1. Germline-derived CDR1 and CDR2 are SGHRS and YFSETQ. The CDR3 consists of 13 residues. J lost 2 bases, V lost 3 bases, and 2 bases had no gene match. Written as DNA, the CDR3 is TGCGCCAGCAGCTCCACAGGGGCCTACGAGCAGTACTTC. Its protein product is CASSSTGAYEQYF.

In the case of this clonotype: One end of the junction varies from germline; a read error may be responsible. The V gene is TRBV7-9, the J gene TRBJ2-3; 7 nucleotides align to TRBD2. Per the germline V gene, CDR1 is SEHNR and CDR2 is FQNEAQ (reference sequence). The CDR3 runs 9 residues. The DNA of the CDR3 is TGCGCCGGCGGGGGAACGCAGTATTTT. Its protein is CAGGGTQYF. The whole variable domain, remainder taken from reference TRBV7-9 and TRBJ2-3, is DTGVSQNPRHKITKRGQNVTFRCDPISEHNRLYWYRQTLGQGPEFLTYFQNEAQLEKSRLLSDRFSAERPKGSFSTLEIQRTEQGDSAMYLCAGGGTQYFGPGTRLTVL.

The chain has TRBV12-3 or TRBV12-4 and TRBJ2-5; tentatively, D is TRBD1 or TRBD2 (5 bases each). The CDR3 length is 15 residues. V gave up 3 bases and J gave up 2 bases, with 13 bases separating them. CDR3 in amino acids: CASSLGDPIQETQYF. The DNA of the CDR3 is TGTGCCAGCAGTTTGGGGGACCCTATACAAGAGACCCAGTACTTC.

V is TRBV11-2 and J is TRBJ2-5; a possible D gene is TRBD2 (6 bases). The CDR3 loop spans 15 amino acids. Germline loops: CDR1 SGHAT, CDR2 FQNNGV. Between the trimmed V and J ends, which lost 1 base and 5 bases, there was a span of 14 bases. The CDR3 sequence is CASSLVGGGQETQYF. The CDR3 bases are TGTGCCAGCAGCTTAGTCGGTGGAGGGCAGGAGACCCAGTACTTC.

V usage is TRBV3-1 and J usage is TRBJ2-7; D is undetermined. The CDR3 consists of 15 residues. From germline, CDR1 is LGHDT and CDR2 YNNKEL (reference sequence). V dropped 0 bases and J dropped 0 bases, with 9 bases sitting between them. The CDR3 DNA is TGTGCCAGCAGCCAAGACAGTGACGGCTCCTACGAGCAGTACTTC. Protein sequence: CASSQDSDGSYEQYF.

The CDR3, as DNA: TGTGCCAGCAGCTCGGGACATGGGAGCACCGGGGAGCTGTTTTTT. This gives the protein CASSSGHGSTGELFF. The chain couples TRBV9 to TRBJ2-2; maybe TRBD1 (6 bases). The CDR3 extends over 15 amino acids. CDR1 and CDR2 from the germline V gene are SGDLS and YYNGEE. V shed 4 bases and J shed 4 bases, with 14 bases lying between them.

V usage is TRBV20-1 and J usage is TRBJ1-1; 8 bases line up with TRBD1. The CDR3 length is 13 residues. J lost 6 bases, V lost 5 bases, and 8 bases had no gene match. Germline V CDR1 and CDR2: DFQATT, SNEGSKA (reference sequence). CDR3 in amino acids: CSAFGQGAAEAFF. The CDR3, as DNA: TGCAGTGCTTTTGGACAGGGTGCCGCTGAAGCTTTCTTT.

The chain couples TRBV5-6 to TRBJ2-6; TRBD2 might be the D (6 bases). This CDR3 is 17 amino acids long. Germline CDR1 and CDR2: SGHDT and YYEEEE. V was trimmed by 1 base and J by 0 bases, leaving 11 bases between them. CDR3 protein: CASSLWEVFSGANVLTF. The CDR3 region has the DNA TGTGCCAGCAGCTTGTGGGAGGTGTTCTCTGGGGCCAACGTCCTGACTTTC.

The V and J genes are TRBV24-1 and TRBJ1-2; D is possibly TRBD1 (5 bases). Germline lookup yields CDR1 KGHDR and CDR2 SFDVKD. The CDR3 totals 14 residues. V gave up 2 bases and J gave up 3 bases, with 9 bases separating them. The CDR3 sequence is CATSDSTVYYGYTF. The DNA of the CDR3 is TGTGCCACCAGTGATTCGACAGTCTACTATGGCTACACCTTC.

V gene TRBV5-1 combines with J gene TRBJ2-7; D ambiguous. Trimming removed 0 bases at V and 5 bases at J, with 15 bases between. Per germline, CDR1 SGHRS and CDR2 YFSETQ. This CDR3 region has 15 residues. The CDR3 nucleotides are TGCGCCAGCAGCTTGGCTTTAGCCCCAAGCAACGAGCAGTACTTC. It translates to CASSLALAPSNEQYF.